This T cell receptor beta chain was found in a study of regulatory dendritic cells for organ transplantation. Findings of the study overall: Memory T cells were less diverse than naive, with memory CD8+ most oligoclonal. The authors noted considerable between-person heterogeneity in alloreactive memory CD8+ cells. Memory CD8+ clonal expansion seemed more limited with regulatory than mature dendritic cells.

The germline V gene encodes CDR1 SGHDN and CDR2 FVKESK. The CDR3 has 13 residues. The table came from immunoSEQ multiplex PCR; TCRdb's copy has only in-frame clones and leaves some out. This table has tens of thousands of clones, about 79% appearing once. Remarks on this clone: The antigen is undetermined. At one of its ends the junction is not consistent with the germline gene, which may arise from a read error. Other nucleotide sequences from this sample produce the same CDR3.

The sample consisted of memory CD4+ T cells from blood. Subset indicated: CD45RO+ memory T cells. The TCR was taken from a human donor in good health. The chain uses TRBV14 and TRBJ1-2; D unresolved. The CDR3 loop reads CASSQDINYGYTF. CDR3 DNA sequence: TGTGCCAGCAGTCAAGACATCAACTATGGCTACACCTTC.